This TCR beta chain comes out of a study of immune heterogeneity within non-small cell lung tumors. Bulk tumor genomic DNA, 450 to 750 ng per sample, was the template. Several biopsies per primary tumor, spaced far apart, were taken during surgery. Surgery that was curative in intent was performed on patients with untreated, newly diagnosed non-small cell lung cancer. This clonotype showed up just a few times. Multiplex PCR amplified the TCR beta CDR3 region. Its first round ran for roughly 10 cycles with 32 V and 13 J primers. MiXCR was run by TCRdb on the multiplex PCR reads, yielding one entry per CDR3 protein. This table has 20,000 to 25,000 distinct CDR3 sequences, less than 35% appearing once. The TCR was taken from a man aged 35-49 years with non-small cell lung cancer. What was sequenced was lung tumor tissue.

The CDR3 sequence is CAWSAQPGSRNSPLHF. In DNA, the CDR3 is TGTGCCTGGAGTGCTCAACCAGGGTCTCGGAATTCACCCCTCCACTTT. The rearrangement uses TRBV30 and TRBJ1-6; TRBD1 might be the D (5 bases). The V end was cut by 1 base, the J end by 7 bases, with 17 bases between. In germline, CDR1 is GTSNPN, CDR2 SVGIG (reference sequence). There are 16 residues in the CDR3.